This TCR beta chain was obtained from a study of T cell repertoires in cytomegalovirus infection (dated by TCRdb to the late 2010s). Background for the entire study: Recently identified HLA-C-restricted CMV epitopes, whose presentation resists viral immunomodulation, were targeted by peptide stimulations together with well-studied HLA-B-restricted epitopes. Donor HLA type was relevant to the analysis, because carriage of CMV infection together with the matching HLA type was indicated by public TCR beta signatures.

The paper as a whole reports these results and caveats: The ex vivo response was dominated by HLA-C-restricted CMV-specific TCR beta clonotypes, and the single most frequent clonotype in two of eight donors was supplied by these HLA-C-restricted clonotypes. In both this cohort and an independent roughly 400-donor cohort, the cumulative frequency of public TCR beta family members distinguished carriers of CMV infection plus the relevant HLA type.

The CDR3 has 13 amino acids, counting the end cysteine and phenylalanine. Only the CDR3 DNA is retained, 39 bases long and in frame from the first base. The V end loses 2 bases and the J end loses 4 bases, and a stretch of 8 bases separates them. CDR1 and CDR2 are drawn from the germline V gene: MNHEY, SVGAGI. The treatment or condition label, read with the paper, signifies: in vitro stimulation with specific CMV peptide epitopes to enrich CMV-specific T cells. For sequencing, an Illumina HiSeq 1500 was employed. TCRdb trimmed the raw reads at Q25, called clones with MiXCR and kept productive beta chains. When rows share a CDR3 protein, they turn into one entry using the most common DNA and genes. This sample has under 500,000 distinct CDR3 sequences in its table, and 40% to 50% of those were observed once. The ten largest clones add up to approximately 40% of the sample. On this clonotype itself: The antigen this receptor binds is unknown. The input lacks base qualities; no much larger clone sits a single base away.

The source is a human donor in good health (CMV status not recorded). Some clones in this sample may be carry-over from other donors' samples. The rearranged segments are TRBV6-5 and TRBJ1-2, with no reliable assignment of the D segment. The sequences come from cultured PBMCs, collected from culture after CMV antigen stimulation. For the CDR3, the sequence is CASSYRHSYGYTF. The sequence in DNA is TGTGCCAGCAGTTACCGCCACTCCTATGGCTACACCTTC.